The 19 T cell receptor beta chains presented below share a single source sample, sequenced in a study of shared clonotypes between healthy human individuals. Assay: immunoSEQ multiplex PCR; the TCRdb copy retains only in-frame clones and omits some. This table holds fewer than 800,000 clones, roughly nine tenths found once. Naivety among CD8 cells was defined by CD45RO negativity and positive CCR7 selection, thereby excluding terminally differentiated effector memory CD45RA+ cells. Sequencing was carried out using naive CD8+ T cells sorted from blood. The receptors were sampled from a man aged 30 to 39 in good health.

The chain links TRBV27 to TRBJ2-7, with 7 nucleotides matching TRBD1. CDR3 length: 15 amino acids. Germline-derived CDR1 and CDR2 are MNHEY and SMNVEV (reference sequence). V lost 6 bases, J lost 4 bases, and 12 bases stayed unmatched. The CDR3 loop reads CASSLTGDLVYEQYF. The DNA of the CDR3 is TGTGCCAGCAGCCTCACAGGGGATTTGGTATACGAGCAGTACTTC.

The rearrangement joins TRBV27 to TRBJ2-7; TRBD2 might be the D (6 bases). The CDR3 runs to 15 residues. The V gene's germline CDR1 is MNHEY and CDR2 SMNVEV (reference sequence). The V end lost 5 bases, the J end lost 6 bases, and 20 bases lay between the germline ends. The CDR3 region has the DNA TGTGCCAGCAGTGGAGGGGCCCTACCTGTGGGCGAGCAGTACTTC. Amino acid sequence: CASSGGALPVGEQYF.

The table lists this clone with a count of one. The chain couples TRBV7-9 to TRBJ2-1, with 7 bases that match TRBD2. Per the germline V gene, CDR1 is SEHNR and CDR2 is FQNEAQ (reference sequence). The J segment lost 3 bases and the V segment lost 5 bases, leaving 10 bases of the junction unmatched. The CDR3 extends over 16 amino acids. CDR3 nucleotide sequence: TGTGCCAGCAGCCCCATGGACGGGAGGCGCTACAATGAGCAGTTCTTC. This gives the protein CASSPMDGRRYNEQFF.

This clone appeared once. The V and J genes are TRBV27 and TRBJ2-2, with D possibly TRBD2 on 5 matching bases. V was pared by 3 bases and J by 10 bases, with 9 bases between. Germline lookup yields CDR1 MNHEY and CDR2 SMNVEV (reference sequence). The CDR3 length is 12 residues. CDR3 coding DNA: TGTGCCAGCAGTTTCCCGGGGTCGGAGCTGTTTTTT. Encoded protein: CASSFPGSELFF.

Only one count was recorded for this clone. J is TRBJ2-3 and V is TRBV11-3, with 12 nucleotides matching TRBD2. The CDR3 spans 16 residues. Trimming removed 3 bases from V and 5 bases from J; junction bases left unmatched: 6. Germline V gene lookup returns CDR1 SGHNT and CDR2 YENEEA. CDR3 nucleotides: TGTGCCAGCAGCTTGACTAGCGGGAGACGGGTAGATACGCAGTATTTT. It encodes CASSLTSGRRVDTQYF.

J is TRBJ1-1 and V is TRBV9; a weak D match, TRBD1 (5 bases). The CDR3 consists of 12 residues. V dropped 6 bases and J dropped 8 bases, with 14 bases sitting between them. Germline V gene data show CDR1 as SGDLS and CDR2 as YYNGEE. The CDR3 nucleotides are TGTGCCAGCAAAGGGGCAGGAGGCGAAGCTTTCTTT. It yields the protein CASKGAGGEAFF.

This rearrangement joins TRBV27 to TRBJ2-2, with D perhaps given as TRBD1 or TRBD2 (5 bases each). Trimming took 2 bases from V and 1 from J, leaving 8 bases between them. From germline, CDR1 is MNHEY and CDR2 SMNVEV (reference sequence). The CDR3 spans 15 residues. The CDR3 DNA is TGTGCCAGCAGTTTAGGGACCCAGAACACCGGGGAGCTGTTTTTT. Translating it yields CASSLGTQNTGELFF.

The genes are TRBV7-8 and TRBJ2-5; D is unclear. V was clipped by 4 bases and J by 4 bases, with 7 bases between them. The germline gives CDR1 SGHVS, CDR2 FQNEAQ. The CDR3 runs to 12 residues. Here the CDR3 DNA reads TGTGCCAGCAGCTCTGGGCCAGAGACCCAGTACTTC. Translation: CASSSGPETQYF.

This clone occurred once. The chain couples TRBV29-1 to TRBJ2-7; no firm D call. CDR3 length: 12 amino acids. CDR1 is SQVTM and CDR2 is ANQGSEA in the germline V gene. The germline V and J ends were trimmed by 1 base and 7 bases, with 11 bases remaining between them. The CDR3 bases are TGCAGCGTTGAAGGGACCGACTGGGAGCAGTACTTC. Its translation is CSVEGTDWEQYF.

The chain carries TRBV9 and TRBJ2-2; 10 bases are shared with TRBD1. CDR1 and CDR2 (germline): SGDLS, YYNGEE. The junction had 4 bases not matched to a gene; V was cut back by 4 bases and J by 4 bases. There are 15 residues in the CDR3. CDR3 sequence: CASSPGQGTTGELFF. The CDR3 nucleotides read TGTGCCAGCAGCCCGGGACAGGGGACCACCGGGGAGCTGTTTTTT. Complete variable domain (other parts from reference TRBV9 and TRBJ2-2): DSGVTQTPKHLITATGQRVTLRCSPRSGDLSVYWYQQSLDQGLQFLIQYYNGEERAKGNILERFSAQQFPDLHSELNLSSLELGDSALYFCASSPGQGTTGELFFGEGSRLTVL.

This sequence joins TRBV6-6 and TRBJ1-5; tentatively, D is TRBD1 (6 bases). In germline, CDR1 is MNHNY, CDR2 SVGAGI (reference sequence). The V gene lost 5 bases and the J gene lost 0 bases, with 11 bases spanning the gap. The CDR3 is 15 amino acids. CDR3 sequence reads: CASSLTGISNQPQHF. The CDR3, as DNA: TGTGCCAGCAGTCTTACAGGGATTAGCAATCAGCCCCAGCATTTT.

V usage is TRBV7-9 and J usage is TRBJ2-7, with D unresolved. From germline, CDR1 is SEHNR and CDR2 FQNEAQ (reference sequence). The CDR3 spans 12 residues. The germline V and J ends were trimmed by 5 bases and 2 bases, with 7 bases remaining between them. CDR3 protein: CASSADTYEQYF. DNA for the CDR3: TGTGCCAGCAGCGCCGATACCTACGAGCAGTACTTC.

This clone showed up just once. V gene TRBV2 combines with J gene TRBJ1-1; D gene ambiguous. The CDR3 has 14 residues. Between the trimmed V and J ends, which lost 8 bases and 0 bases, there was a span of 13 bases. Germline V gene lookup returns CDR1 SNHLY and CDR2 FYNNEI. In DNA, the CDR3 is TGTGCCAGCCGGTCGGGAGTTATGAACACTGAAGCTTTCTTT. Amino acids: CASRSGVMNTEAFF.

The sample holds one count of this clone. The chain recombines TRBV7-8 with TRBJ1-1, with 8 bases lining up with TRBD1. The CDR3 contains 16 residues. Trimming at V came to 2 bases and at J to 3 bases, leaving 8 bases not matched to a gene. Looked up from germline, CDR1 is SGHVS and CDR2 is FQNEAQ. The chain's CDR3 is CASSLFLNRGDTEAFF. The CDR3 DNA is TGTGCCAGCAGCTTATTCCTGAACAGGGGGGACACTGAAGCTTTCTTT.

This chain uses TRBV4-1 with TRBJ1-2; D perhaps matches TRBD1 (6 bases). The CDR3 consists of 15 residues. Germline V gene sequence: CDR1 MGHRA, CDR2 YSYEKL. V gave up 4 bases and J gave up 8 bases, with 20 bases separating them. The chain's CDR3 is CASSPVFGSDRGYTF. The CDR3, as DNA: TGCGCCAGCAGCCCCGTATTTGGGTCCGACAGGGGCTACACCTTC.

About this clone itself: Other nucleotide sequences from this sample produce the same CDR3. This chain uses TRBV27 with TRBJ1-5; the D gene is possibly TRBD1 (5 bases). CDR1 and CDR2 (germline): MNHEY, SMNVEV (reference sequence). The CDR3 has 14 residues. V shed 3 bases and J shed 2 bases, with 8 bases lying between them. The CDR3 reads CASSLGRGNQPQHF. The CDR3 region has the DNA TGTGCCAGCAGTTTGGGACGGGGCAATCAGCCCCAGCATTTT.

The CDR3 DNA sequence: TGTGCCAGCAGTTTATTCCCTAGCGGAGAGCAGTTCTTC. This sequence encodes CASSLFPSGEQFF. This chain connects TRBV28 to TRBJ2-1, with 7 bases identical to TRBD2. The CDR3 covers 13 residues. V dropped 1 base and J dropped 10; count of bases not matched to a gene: 4. CDR1 is MDHEN, CDR2 SYDVKM, per germline. Full variable domain (missing parts from reference TRBV28 and TRBJ2-1): DVKVTQSSRYLVKRTGEKVFLECVQDMDHENMFWYRQDPGLGLRLIYFSYDVKMKEKGDIPEGYSVSREKKERFSLILESASTNQTSMYLCASSLFPSGEQFFGPGTRLTVL.

V and J are TRBV27 and TRBJ2-3; the match to TRBD2 covers 8 bases. Germline V CDR1 and CDR2: MNHEY, SMNVEV (reference sequence). Trimming at V came to 2 bases and at J to 3 bases, leaving 4 bases not matched to a gene. The CDR3 extends over 15 amino acids. CDR3 amino acids: CASSLTGGRTDTQYF. The CDR3 DNA is TGTGCCAGCAGTTTAACGGGAGGGAGGACAGATACGCAGTATTTT.

The chain uses TRBV29-1 and TRBJ2-5; D is unclear. The CDR3 totals 10 residues. The ends were cut back, 1 base at V and 7 bases at J, with 4 bases in the middle. Germline-derived CDR1 and CDR2 are SQVTM and ANQGSEA. The CDR3 DNA follows: TGCAGCGTTGAAGCTCCGACCCAGTACTTC. Translated, it gives CSVEAPTQYF. The entire variable domain, with the rest obtained from reference TRBV29-1 and TRBJ2-5, is as follows: SAVISQKPSRDICQRGTSLTIQCQVDSQVTMMFWYRQQPGQSLTLIATANQGSEATYESGFVIDKFPISRPNLTFSTLTVSNMSPEDSSIYLCSVEAPTQYFGPGTRLLVL.